Listed below are T cell receptor beta chains from one sample, sequenced in a study of T-cell memory formation after mild COVID-19. Via MiXCR, TCRdb re-called the 5' RACE reads, giving one row per CDR3 protein. This sample has about half a million distinct CDR3 sequences, with about 20% found just once. Sequencing was performed on PBMCs or a T cell subset sorted from them (not recorded which). These receptors came from an adult woman who had mild COVID-19 (a few samples of this study predate the infection). Cell type and time point are not known. The conserved cysteine and the conserved F or W are not part of the CDR3 here. Each record gives: J gene, CDR3 length, V gene, clone size, CDR3 protein. Expanded clones get a size class; other rows say once, few or many, or leave the size out.

TRBJ2-7	8	TRBV30	NA	AWGHRALY
TRBJ1-5	14	TRBV10-2	NA	ASSALRRGVGKPQH
TRBJ1-5	13	TRBV11-2	few	ASSLDWGTDQPQH
TRBJ2-1	13	TRBV20-1	few	SASLSGRGGNEQF
TRBJ2-7	10	TRBV10-3	NA	AGGPSSYEQY
TRBJ2-7	10	TRBV28	few	ASFSQGNEQY
TRBJ1-1	10	TRBV7-2	NA	ASSWTGTEAF
TRBJ2-1	10	TRBV7-9	NA	ASSFGLGEQF
TRBJ1-1	13	TRBV7-9	few	ASSYTGGLDTEAF
TRBJ1-2	12	TRBV9	NA	ASSVDGNNYGYT
TRBJ2-3	15	TRBV12-3/TRBV12-4	few	ASRRTSGRESQATQY
TRBJ1-6	13	TRBV6-2/TRBV6-3	few	ASSTPGNSDSPLH
TRBJ1-6	12	TRBV25-1	NA	ASSEYRAGGPLH
TRBJ2-1	13	TRBV12-3/TRBV12-4	NA	ASSLFQGGGIGQF
TRBJ1-1	12	TRBV6-5	few	ASRVGAMNTEAF
TRBJ2-7	12	TRBV6-5	few	ASRRQTGPYEQY
TRBJ2-4	17	TRBV29-1	many	SIQTGIGVGPLAKNIQY
TRBJ2-3	14	TRBV6-5	NA	ASSQTSGRITDTQY
TRBJ2-7	12	TRBV2	NA	ASTVESGPYEQY
TRBJ2-2	13	TRBV7-3	many	ASSPTGAGTGELF
TRBJ2-5	12	TRBV5-1	few	ASSFSGGAETQY
TRBJ1-2	11	TRBV12-3/TRBV12-4	many	ASSPGRNYGYT
TRBJ1-2	10	TRBV7-2	many	ASSPDTYGYT
TRBJ2-2	17	TRBV11-3	few	ASSLPRESGTVNTGELF
TRBJ2-7	13	TRBV15	few	ATSSPRDSSYEQY
TRBJ1-2	10	TRBV19	NA	ASTTGRFGYT
TRBJ1-2	12	TRBV5-1	NA	ASSLDTGVYGYT
TRBJ2-2	13	TRBV12-3/TRBV12-4	few	ASTLSGTGTGELF
TRBJ2-3	9	TRBV20-1	few	SATYTDTQY
TRBJ2-7	13	TRBV4-2	few	ASSHRDRATYEQY
TRBJ2-7	12	TRBV5-1	NA	ASSSQGANYEQY
TRBJ2-5	12	TRBV7-2	NA	ASSLGRSQETQY
TRBJ1-5	13	TRBV29-1	NA	SVEIGQGNNQPQH
TRBJ1-5	12	TRBV12-5	NA	ASGFTGYYQPQH
TRBJ2-3	12	TRBV2	few	ASRTSGSSDTQY
TRBJ1-5	13	TRBV5-1	few	ASSLEGGDNQPQH
TRBJ2-7	15	TRBV4-2	few	ASSQVGYRDFDNEQY
TRBJ2-3	10	TRBV27	NA	ASSPVMHTQY
TRBJ2-5	8	TRBV20-1	NA	SARRETQY
TRBJ2-3	11	TRBV7-2	many	ASSRASTDTQY
TRBJ1-1	11	TRBV2	NA	ARGGLGNTEAF
TRBJ1-5	9	TRBV12-3/TRBV12-4	many	ASSFTEPQH
TRBJ2-5	14	TRBV11-3	NA	ASSLYSSGVQETQY
TRBJ1-2	11	TRBV7-9	few	ASSFPAREGYT
TRBJ2-7	9	TRBV4-1	many	ASSQGNEQY
TRBJ2-5	12	TRBV24-1	NA	ATSGSRAGETQY
TRBJ2-1	12	TRBV20-1	few	SATRASGPNEQF
TRBJ1-2	12	TRBV2	NA	ASMGRRVDYGYT
TRBJ2-2	13	TRBV11-2	NA	ASSPWTGLTGELF
TRBJ1-1	14	TRBV6-2/TRBV6-3	NA	ASSPTQGSLNTEAF
TRBJ2-5	10	TRBV2	few	ASSHEEETQY
TRBJ2-3	11	TRBV9	few	ASSVDPVSTQY
TRBJ1-5	12	TRBV7-8	NA	ASSATEFNQPQH
TRBJ1-5	12	TRBV20-1	few	SAGRQARNQPQH
TRBJ2-1	13	TRBV9	NA	ASSVPPTADNEQF
TRBJ2-5	10	TRBV5-6	few	ASSRFQETQY
TRBJ2-7	13	TRBV7-8	NA	ASSPLAGEVYEQY
TRBJ2-3	13	TRBV30	NA	AWSVDRSPADTQY
TRBJ2-3	13	TRBV7-2	NA	ASSLEAFATDTQY